The 12 T cell receptor beta chains reported below all come from one sample, sequenced in a study of CD8 T cells in Susac syndrome. With random hexamers, 0.5 to 1 ug RNA was reverse transcribed. MiXCR, run by TCRdb on the immunoSEQ multiplex PCR reads, gives a single entry per CDR3 protein. The sample lists approximately 210,000 distinct CDR3 sequences, approximately 95% seen once, with 0.095% in the top ten. Input material: CD4+ T cells from PBMCs. Every receptor here comes from a human donor with multiple sclerosis.

The chain links TRBV3-1 to TRBJ1-2; D gene ambiguous. CDR1 and CDR2 from the germline V gene are LGHDT and YNNKEL (reference sequence). The CDR3 spans 12 residues. V lost 1 base to trimming and J lost 7 bases, with 7 bases between them. The CDR3 nucleotides are TGTGCCAGCAGCCAAGCAGGTTCTGGCTACACCTTC. It codes for CASSQAGSGYTF.

The chain couples TRBV3-1 to TRBJ2-3; weak D call: TRBD1 (6 bases). This CDR3 spans 16 amino acids. Germline CDR1 is LGHDT and CDR2 is YNNKEL (reference sequence). Trimming stripped 1 base from V and 0 bases from J, with 11 bases between. The CDR3 nucleotides are TGTGCCAGCAGCCAAGGGTCAGGGGCCAGCACAGATACGCAGTATTTT. It yields the protein CASSQGSGASTDTQYF.

V gene TRBV5-1 combines with J gene TRBJ2-2; TRBD2 agrees at 10 bases. V was clipped by 6 bases and J by 7 bases; unmatched bases: 6. Germline CDR1 reads SGHRS; CDR2 reads YFSETQ. The CDR3 has 14 residues. CDR3 nucleotides: TGCGCCAGCACCTCTAGCGGGAGAAACGGGGAGCTGTTTTTT. It specifies CASTSSGRNGELFF.

The chain employs TRBV14 and TRBJ2-5; maybe TRBD2 (5 bases). There are 15 residues in the CDR3. V lost 4 bases, J lost 4 bases, and 16 bases lay in between. The germline V gene encodes CDR1 SGHDN and CDR2 FVKESK. CDR3 DNA sequence: TGTGCCAGCAGCCCTGGGTTGATAAGCGGAGAGACCCAGTACTTC. It encodes CASSPGLISGETQYF.

The V and J genes are TRBV10-3 and TRBJ2-1; perhaps TRBD1 as D (5 bases). This CDR3 contains 14 residues. CDR1 and CDR2 (germline): ENHRY, SYGVKD. V lost 8 bases and J lost 7, with 18 bases in between. The CDR3 nucleotides read TGTGCCATCGGTAGCTTCCCCGCAGGGAATGAGCAGTTCTTC. This codes for CAIGSFPAGNEQFF.

CDR3 amino acids: CASSGRTANTEAFF. CDR3 DNA: TGTGCCAGCAGCGGGCGGACAGCAAACACTGAAGCTTTCTTT. The chain has TRBV9 and TRBJ1-1; TRBD1 might be the D (6 bases). Trimming stripped 3 bases from V and 2 bases from J, with 11 bases between. Germline V gene data show CDR1 as SGDLS and CDR2 as YYNGEE. This CDR3 is built from 14 residues.

This chain links TRBV9 with TRBJ2-1, with 15 positions matching TRBD2. The CDR3 has 16 residues. J gave up 4 bases and V 3 bases, and 2 bases lay outside the gene matches. Germline CDR1 and CDR2: SGDLS and YYNGEE. The CDR3 DNA follows: TGTGCCAGCAGCGCCGGGACTAGCGGGAGGTACAATGAGCAGTTCTTC. It yields the protein CASSAGTSGRYNEQFF.

The chain uses TRBV18 and TRBJ1-1; D is unclear. The germline CDR1 and CDR2 sequences are KGHSH and LQKENI. The V end lost 3 bases, the J end lost 1 base, and 6 bases lay between the germline ends. The CDR3 consists of 13 residues. The CDR3 spells CASSPAENTEAFF. Here the CDR3 DNA reads TGTGCCAGCTCACCCGCGGAGAACACTGAAGCTTTCTTT.

This sequence joins TRBV28 and TRBJ2-1; 9 bases match TRBD1. This CDR3 comprises 15 residues. Looked up from germline, CDR1 is MDHEN and CDR2 is SYDVKM. The V segment lost 3 bases and the J segment 6 bases; nucleotides outside the gene matches: 6. The CDR3 DNA follows: TGTGCCAGCAGTTTGGGGACAGGGTTTATCAATGAGCAGTTCTTC. Protein: CASSLGTGFINEQFF.

The chain combines TRBV12-3 or TRBV12-4 with TRBJ2-5, with D possibly being TRBD1 (5 bases). The CDR3 is made up of 16 amino acids. V was cut by 8 bases and J by 4 bases, with 23 bases left in between. The CDR3 region is CASGARNPREGETQYF. The DNA for the CDR3 is TGTGCCAGCGGGGCCCGAAATCCCAGGGAAGGAGAGACCCAGTACTTC.

This clonotype was seen a handful of times. The chain joins TRBV7-9 to TRBJ2-1; D remains ambiguous. Trimming took 1 base from V and 4 from J, leaving 5 bases between them. This CDR3 is 13 amino acids long. Germline values: CDR1 SEHNR, CDR2 FQNEAQ (reference sequence). The chain's CDR3 is CASSLGTYNEQFF. The CDR3 bases are TGTGCCAGCAGCTTAGGGACGTACAATGAGCAGTTCTTC.

A remark on this clonotype: One end of the junction varies from germline; a read error may be responsible. The chain links TRBV29-1 to TRBJ2-1; TRBD2 matches at 14 bases. Germline CDR1 reads SQVTM; CDR2 reads ANQGSEA. CDR3 size: 13 residues. The CDR3: CSVTPRLAGGPVF. Written as DNA, the CDR3 is TGCAGCGTCACCCCCAGACTAGCGGGAGGGCCGGTCTTC.